This record looks at one TCR beta chain sequence and its context. Original handling: Reference gene primer amplification yielded estimated nucleated cell counts. TCRdb's table, derived via immunoSEQ multiplex PCR, lists solely in-frame clones and lacks some. V and J calls and clone size are as listed in that table; D and trimming were resolved from the DNA. The sample has about 100,000 clones; roughly 88% are singletons. Seattle cases were enrolled at active infection and followed longitudinally. The CDR3 covers 16 residues. The germline CDR1 and CDR2 sequences are SGHVS and FQNEAQ. J was trimmed by 1 base and V by 5 bases; bases with no gene match: 6. The entry originates in a study of blood T cell repertoires in COVID-19. Study background: Acute and convalescent COVID-19 samples came from the United States, Italy and Spain. Sources were T cells, B-cell-depleted T cells, or PBMCs; the material itself was cDNA or gDNA.

The V and J genes are TRBV7-8 and TRBJ1-3; TRBD1 aligns across 9 bases. The TCR comes from a young man with COVID-19, enrolled during active disease. The sequenced sample consisted of peripheral blood. In DNA, the CDR3 is TGTGCCAGCAGCGCGGGACAGGGTTTTTCTGGAAACACCATATATTTT. Translating it yields CASSAGQGFSGNTIYF.